Shown below are 28 T cell receptor beta chains from a single sample sequenced in a study of early T cells in non-severe SARS-CoV-2 infection. TCRdb re-called the 5' RACE reads through MiXCR, storing one row per CDR3 protein. This repertoire shows tens of thousands of distinct CDR3 sequences, approximately 4.6% found once; its top ten account for about 16%. The sample consisted of whole blood. Source of these receptors: an adult who was a healthcare worker with PCR-confirmed SARS-CoV-2 infection or an uninfected control (not recorded which).

The genes are TRBV4-2 and TRBJ1-1, with D perhaps matching TRBD1 (5 bases). The CDR3 contains 14 residues. In germline, CDR1 is LGHNA, CDR2 YNFKEQ. The germline V and J ends were trimmed by 1 base and 1 base, with 7 bases remaining between them. The CDR3 DNA is TGTGCCAGCAGCCAAGCAGGGTCGAACACTGAAGCTTTCTTT. Translating gives CASSQAGSNTEAFF.

This clonotype came up many times. The chain links TRBV6-5 to TRBJ2-7; 13 nucleotides align to TRBD2. The CDR3 runs to 16 residues. From germline, CDR1 is MNHEY and CDR2 SVGAGI. Losses at the gene ends were 4 bases for V and 7 bases for J; bases not matched to a gene: 10. The CDR3 DNA reads TGTGCCAGCAGTTCCTTCGGACTAGCGGGGGCCGGGGAGCAGTACTTC. It specifies CASSSFGLAGAGEQYF.

This clonotype was observed many times. The rearrangement uses TRBV10-3 and TRBJ1-5; maybe TRBD1 (5 bases). Germline CDR1 ENHRY, CDR2 SYGVKD. The V gene lost 8 bases and the J gene lost 4 bases, with 9 bases spanning the gap. This CDR3 is built from 12 residues. The CDR3 loop is CAIRDGNQPQHF. CDR3 sequence (DNA): TGTGCCATCCGGGACGGAAATCAGCCCCAGCATTTT.

The chain uses TRBV7-9 and TRBJ1-2; D not certain. The V gene's germline CDR1 is SEHNR and CDR2 FQNEAQ (reference sequence). CDR3 size: 15 residues. V shed 5 bases and J shed 8 bases, with 21 bases lying between them. CDR3 in amino acids: CASSPVDPPLGGYTF. Written as DNA, the CDR3 is TGTGCCAGCAGCCCCGTTGACCCCCCCCTTGGAGGCTACACCTTC.

This clonotype counts as medium-sized. V gene TRBV6-1 combines with J gene TRBJ2-1; the D is unclear. The germline CDR1 and CDR2 sequences are MNHNS and SASEGT. V lost 2 bases and J lost 2, with 10 bases in between. This CDR3 comprises 15 residues. This CDR3 is CASSERRTAYNEQFF. The CDR3 DNA follows: TGTGCCAGCAGTGAACGTCGGACCGCCTACAATGAGCAGTTCTTC.

This clonotype has a count of ten or more. The genes are TRBV20-1 and TRBJ2-1; 7 bases fit TRBD2. The V and J ends lost 6 bases and 4 bases, in that order; junction bases with no gene match: 9. Germline V CDR1 and CDR2: DFQATT, SNEGSKA (reference sequence). The CDR3 has 14 residues. The CDR3 loop reads CSARPTSAYNEQFF. CDR3 nucleotide sequence: TGCAGTGCCCGCCCCACTAGCGCGTACAATGAGCAGTTCTTC.

This clonotype was observed many times. The chain is built from TRBV10-3 and TRBJ2-5; 13 bases match TRBD2. From germline, CDR1 is ENHRY and CDR2 SYGVKD. V lost 9 bases to trimming and J lost 2 bases; unmatched junction nucleotides: 9. The CDR3 loop spans 16 amino acids. The CDR3 region has the DNA TGTGCCATACGGACTAGCGGGGGCCAGAATCAAGAGACCCAGTACTTC. This codes for CAIRTSGGQNQETQYF.

This clonotype was found a few times. The J gene is TRBJ1-2, the V gene TRBV12-3 or TRBV12-4; no reliable D call. The CDR3 consists of 13 residues. The V gene lost 7 bases and the J gene lost 10 bases, with 19 bases spanning the gap. The CDR3 reads CASTPAVLSNYTF. DNA for the CDR3: TGTGCCAGCACCCCCGCGGTCCTCTCGAACTACACCTTC.

This clonotype was counted many times. CDR3 sequence reads: CASSLDRVEEQYF. The CDR3 nucleotides are TGTGCCAGCAGCCTGGACAGGGTCGAGGAGCAGTACTTC. V gene TRBV5-6 combines with J gene TRBJ2-7, with 8 bases aligning to TRBD1. The CDR3 contains 13 residues. Germline V CDR1 and CDR2: SGHDT, YYEEEE. Trimming removed 4 bases from V and 7 bases from J; junction bases left unmatched: 7.

This clonotype came up many times. V is TRBV7-3 and J is TRBJ1-4; D is undetermined. The V gene's germline CDR1 is SGHTA and CDR2 FQGTGA. This CDR3 contains 9 residues. V was pared by 8 bases and J by 8 bases, with 3 bases between. For the CDR3, the DNA is TGTGCCAGCGCGGAAAAACTGTTTTTT. Its translation is CASAEKLFF. The variable domain in full, completed from reference TRBV7-3 and TRBJ1-4, reads GAGVSQTPSNKVTEKGKYVELRCDPISGHTALYWYRQSLGQGPEFLIYFQGTGAADDSGLPNDRFFAVRPEGSVSTLKIQRTERGDSAVYLCASAEKLFFGSGTQLSVL.

This clonotype appeared many times. The genes are TRBV20-1 and TRBJ2-6, with D tentatively TRBD2 (6 bases). The CDR3 is made up of 12 amino acids. CDR1 DFQATT and CDR2 SNEGSKA come from the germline V gene (reference sequence). The V end lost 5 bases, the J end lost 4 bases, and 6 bases lay between the germline ends. This chain's CDR3 is CSAGRGANVLTF. As DNA, the CDR3 is TGCAGTGCTGGGAGGGGGGCCAACGTCCTGACTTTC.

This clonotype has more than one count but fewer than ten. The chain is built from TRBV20-1 and TRBJ2-1, with D uncertain. The germline V gene has CDR1 DFQATT and CDR2 SNEGSKA (reference sequence). The CDR3 contains 12 residues. Trimming removed 3 bases at V and 4 bases at J, with 7 bases between. In nucleotides, the CDR3 is TGCAGTGCTAGTTACAATTACAATGAGCAGTTCTTC. This translates into CSASYNYNEQFF.

Ten or more counts support this clonotype. V usage is TRBV5-1 and J usage is TRBJ2-2; D may be TRBD1 (6 bases). Deletions cut 4 bases from V and 3 bases from J, with 7 bases between. The CDR3 loop spans 13 amino acids. Germline assignment: CDR1 SGHRS and CDR2 YFSETQ. The CDR3 loop is CASSTGHTGELFF. The CDR3 DNA reads as TGCGCCAGCAGCACAGGGCACACCGGGGAGCTGTTTTTT.

This clonotype was seen repeatedly, ten times or more. The chain joins TRBV19 to TRBJ2-2; D is unclear. V was clipped by 2 bases and J by 1 base, with 5 bases between them. The CDR3 covers 14 residues. Germline V CDR1 and CDR2: LNHDA, SQIVND (reference sequence). CDR3 residues: CASSIIQNTGELFF. The CDR3 DNA follows: TGTGCCAGTAGTATAATCCAGAACACCGGGGAGCTGTTTTTT.

This clonotype was picked up many times. The chain couples TRBV27 to TRBJ2-7; perhaps TRBD2 as D (7 bases). CDR3 length equals 14 residues. V lost 5 bases and J lost 2, with 13 bases in between. Germline CDR1 MNHEY, CDR2 SMNVEV (reference sequence). The CDR3 is CASSLGGEAYEQYF. CDR3 DNA: TGTGCCAGCAGTCTAGGGGGGGAAGCCTACGAGCAGTACTTC.

This clonotype is labeled medium-sized (0.01 to 0.1%). The rearrangement joins TRBV20-1 to TRBJ1-3; D not certain. CDR3 length: 15 residues. V lost 0 bases to trimming and J lost 8 bases, with 17 bases between them. CDR1 is DFQATT, CDR2 SNEGSKA, per germline (reference sequence). The CDR3 spells CSARDLEGIVDTIYF. The CDR3 nucleotides read TGCAGTGCTAGAGATCTTGAAGGCATCGTTGACACCATATATTTT.

This clonotype showed up many times. The chain uses TRBV11-2 and TRBJ2-3, with D unresolved. The germline V gene encodes CDR1 SGHAT and CDR2 FQNNGV. V lost 7 bases and J 6 bases, leaving 23 bases between the germline ends. This CDR3 is built from 16 residues. CDR3 sequence reads: CASTITLGYRGDTQYF. CDR3 coding DNA: TGTGCCAGCACCATTACCTTGGGCTATCGAGGCGATACGCAGTATTTT.

There are many counts of this clonotype. This chain joins TRBV3-1 and TRBJ2-1, with a tentative D call TRBD2 (6 bases). Between the trimmed V and J ends, which lost 0 bases and 10 bases, there was a span of 16 bases. Germline V CDR1 and CDR2: LGHDT, YNNKEL (reference sequence). The CDR3 has 15 residues. CDR3 loop: CASSQDSVTSSEQFF. DNA for the CDR3: TGTGCCAGCAGCCAAGATTCGGTCACTAGCAGCGAGCAGTTCTTC.

This clonotype was counted between two and nine times. The chain joins TRBV15 to TRBJ1-6, with D perhaps matching TRBD1 (5 bases). This CDR3 region has 20 residues. Trimming removed 5 bases from V and 11 bases from J, with 34 bases in between. From germline, CDR1 is LNHNV and CDR2 YYDKDF (reference sequence). The CDR3 sequence is CATSPALPSGPRGSSAPLHF. In nucleotides, the CDR3 is TGTGCCACCAGCCCAGCCCTTCCCTCAGGGCCCCGCGGGAGCAGTGCACCCCTCCACTTT.

There are a few counts of this clonotype. The chain is built from TRBV18 and TRBJ2-2; 11 nucleotides match TRBD1. CDR3 size: 14 residues. Germline-derived CDR1 and CDR2 are KGHSH and LQKENI. Unmatched junction bases numbered 3, after V lost 6 bases and J lost 6 bases. CDR3: CASSPGQGAGELFF. Written as DNA, the CDR3 is TGTGCCAGCTCGCCGGGACAGGGGGCCGGGGAGCTGTTTTTT.

This clonotype was counted many times. The junction does not match germline at one end; this may be a read error. This sequence joins TRBV12-3 or TRBV12-4 and TRBJ2-5; D not resolved. The CDR3 has 15 amino acids. The CDR3 region has the DNA TGTGCCAGCAAGTTCGGCGAGGTACCTCAAGGGACCCAGTACTTC. Amino acid sequence: CASKFGEVPQGTQYF.

This clonotype was recorded many times. The genes are TRBV27 and TRBJ1-1; perhaps TRBD1 as D (6 bases). The V gene's germline CDR1 is MNHEY and CDR2 SMNVEV (reference sequence). V was clipped by 5 bases and J by 3 bases, with 10 bases between them. This CDR3 is 13 amino acids long. In DNA, the CDR3 is TGTGCCAGCAGTGCACAGGGATACACTGAAGCTTTCTTT. Amino acids: CASSAQGYTEAFF.

A remark on this clonotype: A single base separates this from a much larger clone, so it may be a read error. The V gene is TRBV6-1, the J gene TRBJ1-2; maybe TRBD1 (5 bases). The CDR3 spans 13 residues. V lost 11 bases, J lost 0 bases, and 13 bases lay in between. The germline V gene encodes CDR1 MNHNS and CDR2 SASEGT. DNA for the CDR3: TGTGCCGAGGCCGCGACAGCTAACTATGGCTACACCTTC. Its protein is CAEAATANYGYTF.

This clonotype was seen ten or more times. The V gene is TRBV20-1, the J gene TRBJ1-5; D is possibly TRBD1 (6 bases). Per the germline V gene, CDR1 is DFQATT and CDR2 is SNEGSKA (reference sequence). Trimming pared 1 base from V and 5 bases from J, leaving 15 bases between. The CDR3 is 15 residues long. CDR3 DNA: TGCAGTGCTAGAGCCAACCGGGGGGCAGATCAGCCCCAGCATTTT. Encoded protein: CSARANRGADQPQHF.

This clonotype appeared many times. J is TRBJ2-7 and V is TRBV20-1, with D tentatively TRBD1 (5 bases). The germline CDR1 and CDR2 sequences are DFQATT and SNEGSKA (reference sequence). Trimming removed 0 bases from V and 3 bases from J, with 9 bases in between. This CDR3 region has 13 residues. The CDR3 region has the DNA TGCAGTGCTAGAGATGCAAGGGGCTACGAGCAGTACTTC. Translating it yields CSARDARGYEQYF.

This clonotype has ten or more counts. This chain links TRBV7-9 with TRBJ1-3; D remains ambiguous. Trimming stripped 5 bases from V and 0 bases from J, with 14 bases between. Germline V gives CDR1 SEHNR, CDR2 FQNEAQ (reference sequence). The CDR3 is made up of 16 amino acids. The DNA for the CDR3 is TGTGCCAGCAGCCTGCGGACGGTGGTCTCTGGAAACACCATATATTTT. Translating it yields CASSLRTVVSGNTIYF.

By share, this clonotype ranks as medium-sized. This chain connects TRBV4-1 to TRBJ1-6, with no clear D. The germline V gene encodes CDR1 MGHRA and CDR2 YSYEKL. V gave up 0 bases and J gave up 7 bases, with 7 bases separating them. CDR3 length: 14 residues. CDR3 in amino acids: CASSQDGRNSPLHF. CDR3 nucleotides: TGCGCCAGCAGCCAAGATGGTAGAAATTCACCCCTCCACTTT.

This clonotype came up many times. The CDR3 loop is CASSSQGGHEQYF. DNA of the CDR3: TGTGCCAGCAGCTCACAGGGGGGACACGAGCAGTACTTC. V usage is TRBV5-4 and J usage is TRBJ2-7, with TRBD1 matching 8 bases. The germline V gene encodes CDR1 SGHNT and CDR2 YYREEE (reference sequence). With 3 bases clipped from V and 5 bases from J, the junction kept 4 bases outside the gene matches. This CDR3 is 13 amino acids long.